This TCR beta chain was sequenced in a study of molecular identifiers for immune sequencing clone quantification. TCRdb reprocessed the PCR reads via MiXCR and lists one record per CDR3 protein. The sample carries some 580,000 distinct CDR3 sequences, about 25% recorded once. Many counts were recorded for this clonotype. Sample: naive CD8+ T cells from blood, with Jurkat cell RNA spiked in. The subset was: FACS-sorted CD8+CD4-CCR7+CD45RA+ naive T cells. This sequence was found in a human donor in good health. Some libraries in this study had Jurkat cell RNA spiked in.

CDR3 sequence reads: CASSEFTDTQYF. The DNA of the CDR3 is TGCGCCAGCAGCGAATTCACAGATACGCAGTATTTT. The chain couples TRBV5-1 to TRBJ2-3, with D hard to call. Trimming cost V 4 bases and J 2 bases, with 5 bases left between them. Germline V lookup: CDR1 SGHRS, CDR2 YFSETQ. CDR3 size: 12 residues.